One sample yielded the 25 T cell receptor beta chains listed below, sequenced in a study of CD8 T cells in Susac syndrome. It was with random hexamers that roughly 0.5 to 1 ug RNA was reverse transcribed. TCRdb ran MiXCR on the immunoSEQ multiplex PCR reads and lists one entry per CDR3 protein. The sample holds 170,000 or so distinct CDR3 sequences, about 93% seen once. The sequencing input was CD4+ T cells from PBMCs. The receptors originated from a human donor with multiple sclerosis.

As for this clonotype: The CDR3 does not end in the conserved phenylalanine or tryptophan, so this is likely a read error. It is unclear where the CDR3 begins or ends on the DNA, so no DNA is shown, and the CDR3 is as TCRdb lists it. The chain uses TRBV5-6 and TRBJ1-1. Germline CDR1 SGHDT, CDR2 YYEEEE. The length of the CDR3 is 14 amino acids, counting both ends. The CDR3 protein is CASTLRLGNTEAFL.

The V gene is TRBV12-3 or TRBV12-4, the J gene TRBJ2-7; TRBD2 is a possible D gene (6 bases). CDR3 length equals 14 residues. The V and J ends lost 3 bases and 2 bases respectively, with 11 bases between them. CDR3 coding DNA: TGTGCCAGCAGTTTCGTAGGGAGGCCCTACGAGCAGTACTTC. Its protein is CASSFVGRPYEQYF.

Notes on this clonotype: This likely comes from a read error, as the CDR3 has no conserved phenylalanine or tryptophan at its end. The CDR3 sequence is CSAPTGPSGNTIYL. As DNA, the CDR3 is TGCAGTGCTCCTACAGGGCCCTCTGGAAACACCATATATTTG. The V and J genes are TRBV20-1 and TRBJ1-3, with D possibly TRBD1 on 6 matching bases. Trimming stripped 5 bases from V and 0 bases from J, with 11 bases between. Germline CDR1 DFQATT, CDR2 SNEGSKA (reference sequence). The CDR3 consists of 14 residues.

J is TRBJ2-3 and V is TRBV5-4; no definite D call. CDR1 is SGHNT and CDR2 is YYREEE in the germline V gene (reference sequence). This CDR3 is built from 15 residues. V shed 0 bases and J shed 3 bases, with 11 bases lying between them. CDR3 in DNA: TGTGCCAGCAGCTTGGCATGGGGAAGGACAGATACGCAGTATTTT. It is translated as CASSLAWGRTDTQYF.

This sequence joins TRBV2 and TRBJ2-7, with D tentatively TRBD2 (6 bases). This CDR3 has 14 residues. The V gene lost 5 bases and the J gene lost 3 bases, with 14 bases spanning the gap. Germline V gene data show CDR1 as SNHLY and CDR2 as FYNNEI. The CDR3 DNA sequence: TGTGCCAGCAGTCTCTCCACTAGCTTCTACGAGCAGTACTTC. Translated, it gives CASSLSTSFYEQYF. Together with reference TRBV2 and TRBJ2-7, the CDR3 gives the full variable domain: EPEVTQTPSHQVTQMGQEVILRCVPISNHLYFYWYRQILGQKVEFLVSFYNNEISEKSEIFDDQFSVERPDGSNFTLKIRSTKLEDSAMYFCASSLSTSFYEQYFGPGTRLTVT.

The rearrangement links TRBV10-3 to TRBJ2-7; the D call may be TRBD1 or TRBD2 (6 bases each). V was clipped by 7 bases and J by 3 bases, with 19 bases between them. The CDR3 sequence is 15 residues long. Per germline, CDR1 ENHRY and CDR2 SYGVKD. CDR3 protein: CAITASGGPIYEQYF. In nucleotides, the CDR3 is TGTGCCATCACCGCGAGTGGGGGGCCGATCTACGAGCAGTACTTC.

The V and J genes are TRBV4-3 and TRBJ1-1; TRBD1 matches at 9 bases. The length of the CDR3 is 13 residues. Losses at the gene ends were 4 bases for V and 6 bases for J; bases not matched to a gene: 3. Germline V gives CDR1 LGHNA, CDR2 YSLEER. The CDR3 loop is CASSRDRASEAFF. The CDR3, as DNA: TGCGCCAGCAGCCGGGACAGGGCCTCTGAAGCTTTCTTT.

This clonotype was observed a single time. CDR3 nucleotide sequence: TGTGCCAGCAGTTTTGGTGGGGTTCTAGCCAAAAACATTCAGTACTTC. It yields the protein CASSFGGVLAKNIQYF. The rearrangement links TRBV28 to TRBJ2-4; the D is unclear. CDR3 size: 16 residues. Trimming shortened V by 3 bases and J by 0 bases, and 12 bases separated the two germline ends. Per germline, CDR1 MDHEN and CDR2 SYDVKM.

This chain joins TRBV12-3 or TRBV12-4 and TRBJ2-5; 7 nucleotides match TRBD1. V gave up 5 bases and J gave up 0 bases; unmatched junction bases: 3. The CDR3 runs 14 residues. The chain's CDR3 is CASSRDRHQETQYF. In DNA form, the CDR3 reads TGTGCCAGCAGTAGGGACAGACACCAAGAGACCCAGTACTTC.

This chain connects TRBV28 to TRBJ2-7; no definite D call. V was pared by 2 bases and J by 5 bases, with 13 bases between. The CDR3 spans 14 residues. Germline loops: CDR1 MDHEN, CDR2 SYDVKM. Here the CDR3 DNA reads TGTGCCAGCAGTTTAGGCCGGACGCGCCACGAGCAGTACTTC. Its protein product is CASSLGRTRHEQYF.

The V call is TRBV6-2 or TRBV6-3, the J call TRBJ2-1; D might be TRBD2 (6 bases). V was cut by 3 bases and J by 4 bases, with 7 bases left in between. CDR1 MNHEY and CDR2 SVGEGT come from the germline V gene. The CDR3 loop spans 13 amino acids. For the CDR3, the DNA is TGTGCCAGCAGTTATGGACTATACAATGAGCAGTTCTTC. It codes for CASSYGLYNEQFF.

V gene TRBV7-2 combines with J gene TRBJ1-2, with a tentative D call TRBD1 (5 bases). Deletions cut 1 base from V and 0 bases from J, with 9 bases between. This CDR3 region has 15 residues. Germline assignment: CDR1 SGHTA and CDR2 FQGNSA. The CDR3 reads CASSLGTGPNYGYTF. CDR3 sequence (DNA): TGTGCCAGCAGCTTAGGCACGGGACCTAACTATGGCTACACCTTC. Variable domain in full (rest from reference TRBV7-2 and TRBJ1-2): GAGVSQSPSNKVTEKGKDVELRCDPISGHTALYWYRQSLGQGLEFLIYFQGNSAPDKSGLPSDRFSAERTGGSVSTLTIQRTQQEDSAVYLCASSLGTGPNYGYTFGSGTRLTVV.

This chain links TRBV5-1 with TRBJ1-1, with D perhaps TRBD1 (5 bases). Germline assignment: CDR1 SGHRS and CDR2 YFSETQ. The V end was cut by 5 bases, the J end by 3 bases, with 11 bases between. This CDR3 has 13 amino acids. The CDR3 loop is CASRPWGDTEAFF. CDR3 in DNA: TGCGCCAGCAGACCGTGGGGGGACACTGAAGCTTTCTTT. Variable domain in full (rest from reference TRBV5-1 and TRBJ1-1): KAGVTQTPRYLIKTRGQQVTLSCSPISGHRSVSWYQQTPGQGLQFLFEYFSETQRNKGNFPGRFSGRQFSNSRSEMNVSTLELGDSALYLCASRPWGDTEAFFGQGTRLTVV.

The chain recombines TRBV30 with TRBJ1-1, with unresolved D. Germline-derived CDR1 and CDR2 are GTSNPN and SVGIG (reference sequence). The CDR3 extends over 12 amino acids. V lost 0 bases to trimming and J lost 7 bases, with 9 bases between them. The DNA for the CDR3 is TGTGCCTGGAGTGTAGGAGGTGTTGAAGCTTTCTTT. Translation: CAWSVGGVEAFF.

The chain couples TRBV11-2 to TRBJ1-6; D unresolved. CDR1 and CDR2 (germline): SGHAT, FQNNGV. Trimming pared 0 bases from V and 14 bases from J, leaving 11 bases between. This CDR3 is built from 13 residues. CDR3 bases: TGTGCCAGCAGCTTAGACGAGGCGTACACCCTCCACTTT. Encoded protein: CASSLDEAYTLHF.

V is TRBV2 and J is TRBJ2-5, with 11 bases matching TRBD1. Per germline, CDR1 SNHLY and CDR2 FYNNEI. This CDR3 has 14 amino acids. Losses at the gene ends were 8 bases for V and 5 bases for J; bases not matched to a gene: 7. DNA of the CDR3: TGTGCCAGCTGTGGACAGGGGGCGAGGGAGACCCAGTACTTC. This translates into CASCGQGARETQYF.

The gene calls are TRBV30 and TRBJ1-1; no firm D call. Germline values: CDR1 GTSNPN, CDR2 SVGIG (reference sequence). Trimming left V 5 bases short and J 5 bases short, with 12 bases between. The CDR3 is made up of 12 amino acids. The DNA of the CDR3 is TGTGCCTGGCGACATGGAAGGACTGAAGCTTTCTTT. Its translation: CAWRHGRTEAFF.

V is TRBV7-3 and J is TRBJ2-3; D remains unclear. Germline V CDR1 and CDR2: SGHTA, FQGTGA. Trimming pared 0 bases from V and 2 bases from J, leaving 9 bases between. The CDR3 sequence is 15 residues long. CDR3 sequence: CASSLTPGDTDTQYF. The CDR3 DNA sequence: TGTGCCAGCAGCTTAACGCCAGGCGACACAGATACGCAGTATTTT.

The chain links TRBV4-3 to TRBJ2-2, with a weak D call TRBD2 (7 bases). The CDR3 has 16 residues. The V gene lost 1 base and the J gene lost 8 bases, with 17 bases spanning the gap. Germline-derived CDR1 and CDR2 are LGHNA and YSLEER. This CDR3 is CASSQGGGTRAGELFF. The CDR3 coding sequence is TGCGCCAGCAGCCAAGGGGGGGGCACTCGGGCAGGGGAGCTGTTTTTT.

The table lists this clonotype with a count of one. This chain connects TRBV3-1 to TRBJ1-5; 10 bases align to TRBD1. Germline CDR1 LGHDT, CDR2 YNNKEL (reference sequence). With 4 bases clipped from V and 10 bases from J, the junction kept 13 bases outside the gene matches. CDR3 length equals 16 residues. The CDR3 is CASSLGKGDRGGPQHF. CDR3 in DNA: TGTGCCAGCAGCCTGGGAAAGGGGGACAGGGGAGGTCCCCAGCATTTT.

J is TRBJ2-7 and V is TRBV12-3 or TRBV12-4; 7 bases are a match to TRBD2. Trimming at V came to 3 bases and at J to 1 base, leaving 12 bases not matched to a gene. CDR3 length equals 17 residues. In DNA, the CDR3 is TGTGCCAGCAGTTTTGTCGCTGGGGGAGGGCCTTCCTACGAGCAGTACTTC. Translation: CASSFVAGGGPSYEQYF.

CDR3 DNA sequence: TGTGCCAGCAGCCGGCCTACAGACAACCAAGAGACCCAGTACTTC. Translating gives CASSRPTDNQETQYF. The gene calls are TRBV3-1 and TRBJ2-5; D is unclear. Trimming shortened V by 4 bases and J by 0 bases, and 12 bases separated the two germline ends. Germline CDR1 LGHDT, CDR2 YNNKEL (reference sequence). This CDR3 has 15 amino acids.

V gene TRBV11-2 combines with J gene TRBJ2-1, with D perhaps TRBD2 (6 bases). Germline values: CDR1 SGHAT, CDR2 FQNNGV. This CDR3 has 13 amino acids. Trimming took 2 bases from V and 4 from J, leaving 6 bases between them. DNA of the CDR3: TGTGCCAGCAGCTTAAGCGGGTACAATGAGCAGTTCTTC. Translated: CASSLSGYNEQFF.

Note on this clonotype: The junction differs from germline at one of its ends, possibly a read error. The chain joins TRBV6-1 to TRBJ2-6, with 7 positions matching TRBD2. The CDR3 runs to 16 residues. CDR1 and CDR2 (germline): MNHNS, SASEGT. CDR3 region: CASTPGGVSGTNVLTF. The CDR3 coding sequence is TGTGCCAGCACTCCGGGAGGTGTCTCTGGGACCAACGTCCTGACTTTC.

The CDR3 spells CSARAAGLAGREQYF. The CDR3, as DNA: TGCAGTGCTAGAGCTGCGGGACTAGCAGGGAGAGAGCAGTACTTC. The chain joins TRBV20-1 to TRBJ2-7; 9 bases agree with TRBD2. The CDR3 is 15 amino acids. Per germline, CDR1 DFQATT and CDR2 SNEGSKA (reference sequence). With V trimmed by 1 base and J by 7 bases, 11 bases remained unmatched.